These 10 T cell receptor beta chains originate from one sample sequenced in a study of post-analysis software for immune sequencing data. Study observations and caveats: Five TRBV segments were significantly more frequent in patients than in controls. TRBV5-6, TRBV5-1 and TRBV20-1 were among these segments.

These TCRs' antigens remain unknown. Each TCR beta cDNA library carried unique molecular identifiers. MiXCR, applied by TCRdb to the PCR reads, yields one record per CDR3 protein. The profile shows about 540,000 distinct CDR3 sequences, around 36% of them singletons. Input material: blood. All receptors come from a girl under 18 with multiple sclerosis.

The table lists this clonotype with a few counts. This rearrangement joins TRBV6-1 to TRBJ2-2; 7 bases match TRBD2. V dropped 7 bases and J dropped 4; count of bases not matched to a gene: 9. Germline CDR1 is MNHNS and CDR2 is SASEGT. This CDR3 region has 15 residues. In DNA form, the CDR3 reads TGTGCCAGCATGGTTATAGCGGGTGCCACCGGGGAGCTGTTTTTT. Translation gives CASMVIAGATGELFF.

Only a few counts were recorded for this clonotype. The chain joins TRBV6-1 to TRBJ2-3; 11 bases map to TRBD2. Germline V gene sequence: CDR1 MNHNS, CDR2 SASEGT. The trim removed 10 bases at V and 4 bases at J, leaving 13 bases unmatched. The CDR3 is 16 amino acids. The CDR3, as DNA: TGTGCCATCTACCCATTACTAGCGGGGGCCCCAGATACGCAGTATTTT. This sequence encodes CAIYPLLAGAPDTQYF.

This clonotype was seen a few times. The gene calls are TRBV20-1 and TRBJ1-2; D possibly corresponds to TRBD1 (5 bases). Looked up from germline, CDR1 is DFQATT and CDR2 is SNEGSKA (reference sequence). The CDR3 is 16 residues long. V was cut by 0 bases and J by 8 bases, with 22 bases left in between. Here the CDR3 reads CSARDLPWGGAEGYTF. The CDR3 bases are TGCAGTGCTAGAGACTTACCCTGGGGGGGAGCAGAAGGCTACACCTTC.

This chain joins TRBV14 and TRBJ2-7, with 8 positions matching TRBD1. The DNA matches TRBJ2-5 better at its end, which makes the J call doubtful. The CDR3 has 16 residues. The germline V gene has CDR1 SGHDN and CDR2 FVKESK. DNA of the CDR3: TGTGCCAGCAGCCAACTCCCAGGACAGGGATCGGAGACCCAGTACTTC. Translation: CASSQLPGQGSETQYF.

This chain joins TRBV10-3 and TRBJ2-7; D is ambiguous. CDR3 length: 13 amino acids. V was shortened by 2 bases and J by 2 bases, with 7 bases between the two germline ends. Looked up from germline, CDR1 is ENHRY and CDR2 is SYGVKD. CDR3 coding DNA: TGTGCCATCAGTGAGGATTTTACCTACGAGCAGTACTTC. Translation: CAISEDFTYEQYF.

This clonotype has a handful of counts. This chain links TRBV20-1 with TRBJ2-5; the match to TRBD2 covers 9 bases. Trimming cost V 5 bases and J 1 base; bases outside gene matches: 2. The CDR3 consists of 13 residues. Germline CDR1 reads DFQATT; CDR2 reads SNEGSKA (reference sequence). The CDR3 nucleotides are TGCAGTGCTCTGCGGGGGGGCCAAGAGACCCAGTACTTC. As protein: CSALRGGQETQYF.

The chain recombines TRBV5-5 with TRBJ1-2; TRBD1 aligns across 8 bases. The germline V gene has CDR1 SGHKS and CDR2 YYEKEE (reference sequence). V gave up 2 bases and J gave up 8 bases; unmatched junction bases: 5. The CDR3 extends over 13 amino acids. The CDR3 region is CASSFDRGGGYTF. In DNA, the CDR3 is TGTGCCAGCAGCTTTGACAGGGGAGGCGGCTACACCTTC.

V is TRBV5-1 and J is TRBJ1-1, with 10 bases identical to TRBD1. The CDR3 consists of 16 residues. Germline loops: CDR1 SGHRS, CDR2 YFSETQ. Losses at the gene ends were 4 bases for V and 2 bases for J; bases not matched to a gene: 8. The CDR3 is CASSAGQGGINTEAFF. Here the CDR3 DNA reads TGCGCCAGCAGCGCAGGACAGGGGGGGATCAACACTGAAGCTTTCTTT. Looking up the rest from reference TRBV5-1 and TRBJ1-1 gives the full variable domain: KAGVTQTPRYLIKTRGQQVTLSCSPISGHRSVSWYQQTPGQGLQFLFEYFSETQRNKGNFPGRFSGRQFSNSRSEMNVSTLELGDSALYLCASSAGQGGINTEAFFGQGTRLTVV.

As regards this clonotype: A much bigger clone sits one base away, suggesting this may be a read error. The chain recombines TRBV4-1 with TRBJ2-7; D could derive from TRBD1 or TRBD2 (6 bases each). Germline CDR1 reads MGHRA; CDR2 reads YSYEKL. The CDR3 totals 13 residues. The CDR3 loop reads CASRKGGLDERYF. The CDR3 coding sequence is TGCGCCAGCAGGAAGGGGGGATTGGACGAGCGGTACTTC.

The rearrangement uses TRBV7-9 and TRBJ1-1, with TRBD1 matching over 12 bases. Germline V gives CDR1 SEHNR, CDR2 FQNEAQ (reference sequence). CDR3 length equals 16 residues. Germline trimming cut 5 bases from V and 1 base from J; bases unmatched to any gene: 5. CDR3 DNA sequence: TGTGCCAGCAGCCCCGGGACAGGGGGCGGGAACACTGAAGCTTTCTTT. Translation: CASSPGTGGGNTEAFF.